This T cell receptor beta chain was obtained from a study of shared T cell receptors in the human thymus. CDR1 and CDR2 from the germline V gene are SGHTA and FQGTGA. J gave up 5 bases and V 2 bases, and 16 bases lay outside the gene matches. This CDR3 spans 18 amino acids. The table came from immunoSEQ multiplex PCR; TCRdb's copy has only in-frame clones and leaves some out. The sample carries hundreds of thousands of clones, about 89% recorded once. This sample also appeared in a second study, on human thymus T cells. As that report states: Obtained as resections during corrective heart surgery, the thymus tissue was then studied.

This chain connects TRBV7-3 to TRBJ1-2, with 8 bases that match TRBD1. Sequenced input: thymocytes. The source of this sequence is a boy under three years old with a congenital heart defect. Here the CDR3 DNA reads TGTGCCAGCAGCTTACTTCCCCGGACAGGGTCGGCTCAATATGGCTACACCTTC. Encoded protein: CASSLLPRTGSAQYGYTF.